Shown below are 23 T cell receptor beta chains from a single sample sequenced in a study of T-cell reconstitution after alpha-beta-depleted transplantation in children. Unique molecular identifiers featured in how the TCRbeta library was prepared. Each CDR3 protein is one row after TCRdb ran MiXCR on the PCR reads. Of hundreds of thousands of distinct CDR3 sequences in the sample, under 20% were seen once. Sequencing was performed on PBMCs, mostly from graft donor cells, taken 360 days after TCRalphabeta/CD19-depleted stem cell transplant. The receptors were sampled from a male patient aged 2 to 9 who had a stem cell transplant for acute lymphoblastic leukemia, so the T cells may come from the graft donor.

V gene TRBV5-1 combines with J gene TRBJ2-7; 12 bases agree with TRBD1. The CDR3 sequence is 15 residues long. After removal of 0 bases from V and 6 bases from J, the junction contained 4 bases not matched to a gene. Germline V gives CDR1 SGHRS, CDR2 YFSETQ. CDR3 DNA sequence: TGCGCCAGCAGCTTGGCCGGGACAGGGGGCCTCGAGCAGTACTTC. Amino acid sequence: CASSLAGTGGLEQYF. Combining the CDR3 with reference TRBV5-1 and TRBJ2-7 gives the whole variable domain KAGVTQTPRYLIKTRGQQVTLSCSPISGHRSVSWYQQTPGQGLQFLFEYFSETQRNKGNFPGRFSGRQFSNSRSEMNVSTLELGDSALYLCASSLAGTGGLEQYFGPGTRLTVT.

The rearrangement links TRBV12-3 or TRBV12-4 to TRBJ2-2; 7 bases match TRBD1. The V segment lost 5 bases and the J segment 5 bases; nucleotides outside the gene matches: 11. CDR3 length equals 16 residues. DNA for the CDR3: TGTGCCAGCAGTCTCCAAGGAATACAGGGGACCGGGGAGCTGTTTTTT. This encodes CASSLQGIQGTGELFF.

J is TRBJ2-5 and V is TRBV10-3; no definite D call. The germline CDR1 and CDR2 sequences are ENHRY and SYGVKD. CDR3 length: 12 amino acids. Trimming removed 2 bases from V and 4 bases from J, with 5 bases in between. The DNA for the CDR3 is TGTGCCATCAGTGAGGTTAGAGAGACCCAGTACTTC. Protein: CAISEVRETQYF.

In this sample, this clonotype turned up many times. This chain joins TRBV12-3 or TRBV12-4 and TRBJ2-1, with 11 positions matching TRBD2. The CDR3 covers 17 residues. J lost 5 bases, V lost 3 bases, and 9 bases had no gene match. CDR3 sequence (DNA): TGTGCCAGCAGTTTCTCTAGCGGGAGGCCAAAGAACAATGAGCAGTTCTTC. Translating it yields CASSFSSGRPKNNEQFF.

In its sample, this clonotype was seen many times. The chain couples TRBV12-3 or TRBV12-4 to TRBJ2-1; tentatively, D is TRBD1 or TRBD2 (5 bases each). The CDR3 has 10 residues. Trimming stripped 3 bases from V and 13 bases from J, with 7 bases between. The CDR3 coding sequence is TGTGCCAGCAGTTTCGGGGCTCAGTTCTTC. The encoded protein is CASSFGAQFF.

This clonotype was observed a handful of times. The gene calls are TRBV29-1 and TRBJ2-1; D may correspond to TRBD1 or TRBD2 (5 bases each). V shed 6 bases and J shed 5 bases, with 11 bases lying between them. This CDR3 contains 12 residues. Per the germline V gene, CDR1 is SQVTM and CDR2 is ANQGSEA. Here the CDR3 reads CSVGTGHNEQFF. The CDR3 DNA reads TGCAGCGTGGGGACGGGGCACAATGAGCAGTTCTTC.

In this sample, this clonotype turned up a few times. The CDR3 DNA is TGTGCCAGCAGCTTAGAGGGAAGGGAGGACACCGGGGAGCTGTTTTTT. Residues: CASSLEGREDTGELFF. This chain connects TRBV7-2 to TRBJ2-2; tentative D call: TRBD2 (6 bases). CDR3 length: 16 residues. Trimming cost V 1 base and J 3 bases, with 12 bases left between them. Per germline, CDR1 SGHTA and CDR2 FQGNSA.

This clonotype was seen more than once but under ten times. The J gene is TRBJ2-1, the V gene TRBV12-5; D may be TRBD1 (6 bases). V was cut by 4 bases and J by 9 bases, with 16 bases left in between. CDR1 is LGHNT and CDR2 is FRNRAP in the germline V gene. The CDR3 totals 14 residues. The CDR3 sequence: CASGSTGTKGEQFF. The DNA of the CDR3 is TGTGCTAGTGGTTCCACCGGGACAAAGGGTGAGCAGTTCTTC. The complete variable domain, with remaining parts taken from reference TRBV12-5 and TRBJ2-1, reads DARVTQTPRHKVTEMGQEVTMRCQPILGHNTVFWYRQTMMQGLELLAYFRNRAPLDDSGMPKDRFSAEMPDATLATLKIQPSEPRDSAVYFCASGSTGTKGEQFFGPGTRLTVL.

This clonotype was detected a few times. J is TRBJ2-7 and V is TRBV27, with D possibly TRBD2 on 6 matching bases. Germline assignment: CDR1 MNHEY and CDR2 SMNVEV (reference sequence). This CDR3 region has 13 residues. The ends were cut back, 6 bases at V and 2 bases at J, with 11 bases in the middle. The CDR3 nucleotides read TGTGCCAGCAGCGGGACTTACCCCTACGAGCAGTACTTC. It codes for CASSGTYPYEQYF.

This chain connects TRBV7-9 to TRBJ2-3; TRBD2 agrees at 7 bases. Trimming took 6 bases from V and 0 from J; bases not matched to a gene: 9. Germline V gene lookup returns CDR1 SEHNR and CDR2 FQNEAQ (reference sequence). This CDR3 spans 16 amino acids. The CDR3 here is CASRAYGGMSTDTQYF. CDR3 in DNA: TGTGCCAGCAGAGCCTACGGGGGGATGAGCACAGATACGCAGTATTTT. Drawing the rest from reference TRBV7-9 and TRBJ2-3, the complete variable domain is DTGVSQNPRHKITKRGQNVTFRCDPISEHNRLYWYRQTLGQGPEFLTYFQNEAQLEKSRLLSDRFSAERPKGSFSTLEIQRTEQGDSAMYLCASRAYGGMSTDTQYFGPGTRLTVL.

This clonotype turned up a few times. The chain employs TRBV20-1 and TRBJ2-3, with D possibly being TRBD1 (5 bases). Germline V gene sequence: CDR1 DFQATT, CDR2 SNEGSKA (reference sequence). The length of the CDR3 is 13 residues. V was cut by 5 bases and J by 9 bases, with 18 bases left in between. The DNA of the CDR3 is TGCAGTGCTTTACGGACGACAGAGATCACGCAGTATTTT. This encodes CSALRTTEITQYF.

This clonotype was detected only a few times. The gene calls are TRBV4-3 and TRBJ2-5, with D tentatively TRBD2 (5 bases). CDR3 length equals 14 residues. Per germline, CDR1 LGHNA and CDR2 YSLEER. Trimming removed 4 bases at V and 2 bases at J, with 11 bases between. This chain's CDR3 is CASSPSGKQETQYF. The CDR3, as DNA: TGCGCCAGCAGCCCGAGCGGAAAACAAGAGACCCAGTACTTC.

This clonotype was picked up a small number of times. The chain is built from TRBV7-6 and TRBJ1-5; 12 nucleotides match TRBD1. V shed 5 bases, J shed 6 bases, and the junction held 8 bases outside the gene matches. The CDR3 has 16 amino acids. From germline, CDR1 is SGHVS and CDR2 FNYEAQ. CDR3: CASSLSGQGAGQPQHF. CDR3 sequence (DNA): TGTGCCAGCAGCCTGTCGGGACAGGGGGCAGGTCAGCCCCAGCATTTT.

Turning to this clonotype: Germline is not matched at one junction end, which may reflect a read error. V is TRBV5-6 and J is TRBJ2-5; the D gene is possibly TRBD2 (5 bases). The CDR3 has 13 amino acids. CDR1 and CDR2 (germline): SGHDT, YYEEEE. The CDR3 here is CASSLDWGATQYF. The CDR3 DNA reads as TGTGCCAGCAGTTTGGACTGGGGAGCGACCCAGTACTTC. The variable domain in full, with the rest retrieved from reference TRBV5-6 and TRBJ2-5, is DAGVTQSPTHLIKTRGQQVTLRCSPKSGHDTVSWYQQALGQGPQFIFQYYEEEERQRGNFPDRFSGHQFPNYSSELNVNALLLGDSALYLCASSLDWGATQYFGPGTRLLVL.

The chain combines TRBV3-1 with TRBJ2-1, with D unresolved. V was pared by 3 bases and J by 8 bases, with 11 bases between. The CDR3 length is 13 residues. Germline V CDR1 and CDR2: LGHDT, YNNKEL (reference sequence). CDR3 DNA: TGTGCCAGCAGCCATCTGACCCGATATGAGCAGTTCTTC. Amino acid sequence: CASSHLTRYEQFF.

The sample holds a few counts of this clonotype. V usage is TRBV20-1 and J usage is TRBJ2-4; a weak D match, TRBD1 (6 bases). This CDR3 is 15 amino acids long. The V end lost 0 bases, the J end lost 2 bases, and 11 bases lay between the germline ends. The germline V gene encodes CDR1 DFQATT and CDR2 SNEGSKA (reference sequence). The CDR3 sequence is CSAREMGATKNIQYF. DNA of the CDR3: TGCAGTGCTAGAGAGATGGGGGCAACCAAAAACATTCAGTACTTC.

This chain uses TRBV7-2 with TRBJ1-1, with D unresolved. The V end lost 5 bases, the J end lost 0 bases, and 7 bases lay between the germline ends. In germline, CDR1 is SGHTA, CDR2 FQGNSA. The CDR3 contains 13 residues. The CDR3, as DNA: TGTGCCAGCAGCGTGGAGCTGAACACTGAAGCTTTCTTT. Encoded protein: CASSVELNTEAFF.

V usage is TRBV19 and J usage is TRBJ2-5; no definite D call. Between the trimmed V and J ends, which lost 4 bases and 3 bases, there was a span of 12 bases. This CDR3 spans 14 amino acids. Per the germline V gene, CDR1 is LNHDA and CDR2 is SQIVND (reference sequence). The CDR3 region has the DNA TGTGCCAGTAGTACCGTCGACTTAGAAGAGACCCAGTACTTC. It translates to CASSTVDLEETQYF.

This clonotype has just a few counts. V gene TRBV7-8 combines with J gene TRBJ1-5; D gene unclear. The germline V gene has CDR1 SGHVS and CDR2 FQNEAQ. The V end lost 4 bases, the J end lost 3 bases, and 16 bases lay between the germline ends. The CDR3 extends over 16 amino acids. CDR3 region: CASSSGPKALNQPQHF. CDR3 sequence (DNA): TGTGCCAGCAGCTCAGGTCCCAAGGCTCTCAATCAGCCCCAGCATTTT.

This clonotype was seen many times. The CDR3 region is CASSLMGVGEQFF. The DNA for the CDR3 is TGTGCCAGCAGCTTGATGGGGGTAGGGGAGCAGTTCTTC. The chain is built from TRBV5-5 and TRBJ2-1; either TRBD1 or TRBD2 may fit D (5 bases each). Germline V gene lookup returns CDR1 SGHKS and CDR2 YYEKEE (reference sequence). The CDR3 sequence is 13 residues long. The V end lost 1 base, the J end lost 10 bases, and 12 bases lay between the germline ends.

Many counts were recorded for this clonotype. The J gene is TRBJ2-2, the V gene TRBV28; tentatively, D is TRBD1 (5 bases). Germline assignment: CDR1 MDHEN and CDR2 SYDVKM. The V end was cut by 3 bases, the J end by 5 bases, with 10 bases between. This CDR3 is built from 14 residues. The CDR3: CASSLAGKTGELFF. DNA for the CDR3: TGTGCCAGCAGTTTGGCAGGGAAAACCGGGGAGCTGTTTTTT. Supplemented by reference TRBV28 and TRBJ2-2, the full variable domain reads DVKVTQSSRYLVKRTGEKVFLECVQDMDHENMFWYRQDPGLGLRLIYFSYDVKMKEKGDIPEGYSVSREKKERFSLILESASTNQTSMYLCASSLAGKTGELFFGEGSRLTVL.

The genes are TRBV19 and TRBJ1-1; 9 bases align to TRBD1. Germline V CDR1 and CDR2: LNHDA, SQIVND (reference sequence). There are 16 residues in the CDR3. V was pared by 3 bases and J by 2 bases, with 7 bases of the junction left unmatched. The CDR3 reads CASSILQGQGNTEAFF. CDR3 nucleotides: TGTGCCAGTAGTATTCTCCAGGGACAGGGCAACACTGAAGCTTTCTTT. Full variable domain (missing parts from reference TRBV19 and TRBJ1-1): DGGITQSPKYLFRKEGQNVTLSCEQNLNHDAMYWYRQDPGQGLRLIYYSQIVNDFQKGDIAEGYSVSREKKESFPLTVTSAQKNPTAFYLCASSILQGQGNTEAFFGQGTRLTVV.

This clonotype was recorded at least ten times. In nucleotides, the CDR3 is TGCAGTGCTAGAGAATATGGGAGATTGGCAGGGGAACAGCCCCAGCATTTT. Residues: CSAREYGRLAGEQPQHF. The V gene is TRBV20-1, the J gene TRBJ1-5; TRBD1 is a possible D gene (6 bases). V lost 0 bases, J lost 7 bases, and 22 bases lay in between. The length of the CDR3 is 17 residues. Germline-derived CDR1 and CDR2 are DFQATT and SNEGSKA (reference sequence).